One T cell receptor (beta chain) is described in this entry. Its antigen is undetermined. RNA, at roughly 0.45 to 1 ug, was reverse transcribed with random hexamers. An immunoSEQ multiplex PCR amplified TCR beta CDR3 over 54 Vbeta and 13 Jbeta. A single record per CDR3 protein comes from TCRdb applying MiXCR to the immunoSEQ multiplex PCR reads. The sample includes around 140,000 distinct CDR3 sequences, 95% seen only once; the top ten take 0.13% to 0.15%. This entry is derived from a study of CD8 T cells in Susac syndrome. Study-wide context: Patients with Susac syndrome, at blood draw, were therapy-naive, on corticosteroids, or on intravenous immunoglobulin alone.

General study results and limits: CD4+ repertoires of Susac syndrome patients lacked detectable clonal expansion.

Trimming removed 1 base at V and 1 base at J, with 7 bases between. Germline CDR1 and CDR2: GTSNPN and SVGIG (reference sequence). The CDR3 runs to 13 residues. The sequence derives from a human donor with Susac syndrome. The sequencing input was CD4+ T cells from PBMCs. The V and J genes are TRBV30 and TRBJ1-1, with a tentative D call TRBD1 (5 bases). CDR3 amino acids: CAWSAGGNTEAFF. The CDR3 DNA sequence: TGTGCCTGGAGTGCTGGGGGGAACACTGAAGCTTTCTTT.